The count of the clone carrying this TCR beta chain is one. Patients from Seattle were sampled longitudinally, starting during active infection. The source of the sample is a study of blood T cell repertoires in COVID-19. Study-wide background: Acute and convalescent COVID-19 samples came from the United States, Italy and Spain. The analysed material was cDNA or gDNA that came from T cells, B-cell-depleted T cells, or PBMCs.

Sequenced by immunoSEQ multiplex PCR; TCRdb stores in-frame clones only, minus some. The sample contains approximately 78,000 clones, approximately 91% of which appear only once. The sample was peripheral blood. This sequence originates from a man between 50 and 59 years old with COVID-19, enrolled during active disease.

The CDR3 loop reads CASSLRGQGYEKLFF. For the CDR3, the DNA is TGCGCCAGCAGCTTGAGGGGACAGGGGTACGAAAAACTGTTTTTT. This chain uses TRBV5-1 with TRBJ1-4; TRBD1 agrees at 10 bases. CDR1 and CDR2 (germline): SGHRS, YFSETQ. The CDR3 sequence is 15 residues long. V shed 1 base and J 8 bases; nucleotides not matched to a gene: 5.